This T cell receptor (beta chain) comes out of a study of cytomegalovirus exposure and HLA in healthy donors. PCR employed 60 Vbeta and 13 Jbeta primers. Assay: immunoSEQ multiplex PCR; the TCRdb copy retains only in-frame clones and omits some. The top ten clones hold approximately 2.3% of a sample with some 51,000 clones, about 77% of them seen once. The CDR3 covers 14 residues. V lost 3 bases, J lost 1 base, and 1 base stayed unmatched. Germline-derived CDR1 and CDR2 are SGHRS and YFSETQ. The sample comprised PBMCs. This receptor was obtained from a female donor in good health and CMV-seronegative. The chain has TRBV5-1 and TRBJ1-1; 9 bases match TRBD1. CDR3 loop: CASSSGQGNTEAFF. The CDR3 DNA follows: TGCGCCAGCAGCTCGGGACAGGGGAACACTGAAGCTTTCTTT.